A selection of T cell receptor beta chains follows, all from one sample in a study of cytomegalovirus exposure and HLA in healthy donors. Assay used: immunoSEQ multiplex PCR; TCRdb lists only in-frame clones, some missing. Among 150,000 to 200,000 clones, 70% to 90% were seen once, and the ten largest hold about 10%. The material sequenced was PBMCs. The source is a man aged 18 to 29 in good health and CMV-seropositive. Each CDR3 is given with its conserved first and last residue. A D gene is named only where the DNA matches it firmly. Some rows have no size entry. The others give once, few or many, or a class for an expanded clone.

d_call: TRBD1
clone_size: -
v_call: TRBV7-3
cdr3_length: 16
j_call: TRBJ2-2
cdr3_aa: CASRKSEQGVGGELFF
cdr3_nt: TGTGCCAGCCGCAAATCGGAACAGGGGGTGGGCGGGGAGCTGTTTTTT

d_call: TRBD2
clone_size: -
v_call: TRBV15
cdr3_length: 17
j_call: TRBJ2-7
cdr3_aa: CATSLRGPGTRAYEQYF
cdr3_nt: TGTGCCACCAGCTTGAGAGGGCCCGGGACTAGAGCCTACGAGCAGTACTTC

d_call: TRBD2
clone_size: -
v_call: TRBV4-1
cdr3_length: 15
j_call: TRBJ2-7
cdr3_aa: CASSQARGGSYEQYF
cdr3_nt: TGCGCCAGCAGCCAAGCCCGGGGGGGATCCTACGAGCAGTACTTC

d_call: TRBD1
clone_size: -
v_call: TRBV7-9
cdr3_length: 13
j_call: TRBJ1-1
cdr3_aa: CASSGQGSTEAFF
cdr3_nt: TGTGCCAGCAGCGGACAGGGAAGCACTGAAGCTTTCTTT

d_call: -
clone_size: -
v_call: TRBV6-6
cdr3_length: 12
j_call: TRBJ1-6
cdr3_aa: CASYTHNSPLHF
cdr3_nt: TGTGCCAGCTACACACATAATTCACCCCTCCACTTT

d_call: -
clone_size: -
v_call: TRBV5-4
cdr3_length: 13
j_call: TRBJ2-5
cdr3_aa: CASSSGGQETQYF
cdr3_nt: TGTGCCAGCAGCTCCGGCGGGCAAGAGACCCAGTACTTC

d_call: -
clone_size: -
v_call: TRBV6-5
cdr3_length: 16
j_call: TRBJ2-2
cdr3_aa: CASSYLQFSGVGELFF
cdr3_nt: TGTGCCAGCAGTTATCTCCAGTTTTCGGGAGTCGGGGAGCTGTTTTTT

d_call: TRBD2
clone_size: -
v_call: TRBV15
cdr3_length: 16
j_call: TRBJ2-3
cdr3_aa: CATSRTGLAGPDTQYF
cdr3_nt: TGTGCCACCAGCAGGACGGGACTAGCAGGGCCAGATACGCAGTATTTT

d_call: -
clone_size: -
v_call: TRBV6-4
cdr3_length: 16
j_call: TRBJ2-1
cdr3_aa: CASSDILGVSYNEQFF
cdr3_nt: TGTGCCAGCAGTGACATCCTAGGGGTCTCCTACAATGAGCAGTTCTTC

d_call: TRBD1
clone_size: -
v_call: TRBV7-2
cdr3_length: 15
j_call: TRBJ2-7
cdr3_aa: CASSLLGQGSYEQYF
cdr3_nt: TGTGCCAGCAGCTTGCTAGGACAGGGAAGTTACGAGCAGTACTTC

d_call: -
clone_size: -
v_call: TRBV30
cdr3_length: 13
j_call: TRBJ1-3
cdr3_aa: CAWRIYSGNTIYF
cdr3_nt: TGTGCCTGGAGAATATACTCTGGAAACACCATATATTTT

d_call: -
clone_size: -
v_call: TRBV13
cdr3_length: 15
j_call: TRBJ1-2
cdr3_aa: CASSTAREMNYGYTF
cdr3_nt: TGTGCCAGCAGCACGGCCAGGGAAATGAACTATGGCTACACCTTC

d_call: -
clone_size: -
v_call: TRBV5-1
cdr3_length: 15
j_call: TRBJ2-6
cdr3_aa: CASRLQPTGANVLTF
cdr3_nt: TGCGCCAGCAGATTACAGCCAACCGGGGCCAACGTCCTGACTTTC

d_call: -
clone_size: -
v_call: TRBV18
cdr3_length: 13
j_call: TRBJ1-2
cdr3_aa: CASSPRQNYGYTF
cdr3_nt: TGTGCCAGCTCACCCAGACAGAATTATGGCTACACCTTC

d_call: TRBD2
clone_size: -
v_call: TRBV19
cdr3_length: 15
j_call: TRBJ2-7
cdr3_aa: CASSMVAGEPYEQYF
cdr3_nt: TGTGCCAGTAGTATGGTGGCGGGGGAACCCTACGAGCAGTACTTC

d_call: TRBD2
clone_size: many
v_call: TRBV6-4
cdr3_length: 16
j_call: TRBJ2-3
cdr3_aa: CASSDSSGGAPDTQYF
cdr3_nt: TGTGCCAGCAGTGACTCTAGCGGGGGGGCCCCAGATACGCAGTATTTT

d_call: -
clone_size: once
v_call: TRBV6-5
cdr3_length: 14
j_call: TRBJ2-3
cdr3_aa: CAGPDRPRGDTQYF
cdr3_nt: TGTGCCGGCCCCGACAGGCCCCGGGGAGATACGCAGTATTTT

d_call: TRBD1
clone_size: -
v_call: TRBV5-8
cdr3_length: 18
j_call: TRBJ1-2
cdr3_aa: CASSSGTGFGEVHYGSTF
cdr3_nt: TGTGCCAGCAGCTCCGGGACAGGGTTTGGGGAAGTCCACTATGGCTCCACCTTC

d_call: TRBD2
clone_size: -
v_call: TRBV9
cdr3_length: 16
j_call: TRBJ2-1
cdr3_aa: CASSVGGGRGDNEQFF
cdr3_nt: TGTGCCAGCAGCGTGGGTGGTGGGCGGGGGGACAATGAGCAGTTCTTC

d_call: TRBD2
clone_size: -
v_call: TRBV7-7
cdr3_length: 16
j_call: TRBJ2-7
cdr3_aa: CASNPPVQRGPYEQYF
cdr3_nt: TGTGCTAGCAACCCCCCAGTCCAGCGGGGGCCGTACGAGCAGTACTTC

d_call: TRBD1
clone_size: -
v_call: TRBV19
cdr3_length: 12
j_call: TRBJ1-2
cdr3_aa: CASWDRAGGYTF
cdr3_nt: TGTGCCAGTTGGGACAGGGCGGGCGGCTACACCTTC

d_call: -
clone_size: -
v_call: TRBV10-3
cdr3_length: 15
j_call: TRBJ1-2
cdr3_aa: CAISEVWTANYGYTF
cdr3_nt: TGTGCCATCAGTGAGGTTTGGACAGCTAACTATGGCTACACCTTC

d_call: -
clone_size: -
v_call: TRBV19
cdr3_length: 15
j_call: TRBJ2-1
cdr3_aa: CASSIRGLGWGEQFF
cdr3_nt: TGTGCCAGTAGTATAAGGGGTCTGGGCTGGGGTGAGCAGTTCTTC

d_call: TRBD1
clone_size: -
v_call: TRBV5-6
cdr3_length: 17
j_call: TRBJ2-1
cdr3_aa: CASRPITGTDNDNEQFF
cdr3_nt: TGTGCCAGCCGCCCCATAACCGGGACAGATAACGACAATGAGCAGTTCTTC

d_call: TRBD2
clone_size: -
v_call: TRBV2
cdr3_length: 11
j_call: TRBJ2-5
cdr3_aa: CASTRAGAQYF
cdr3_nt: TGTGCCAGCACCAGAGCGGGGGCCCAGTACTTC

d_call: TRBD2
clone_size: -
v_call: TRBV5-1
cdr3_length: 17
j_call: TRBJ2-3
cdr3_aa: CAGSLVTSSTFTDTQYF
cdr3_nt: TGCGCCGGCAGCTTGGTGACTAGCTCGACGTTCACAGATACGCAGTATTTT

d_call: TRBD1
clone_size: -
v_call: TRBV30
cdr3_length: 15
j_call: TRBJ2-7
cdr3_aa: CAWSAGTGSSYEQYF
cdr3_nt: TGTGCCTGGAGTGCCGGGACAGGTAGCTCCTACGAGCAGTACTTC

d_call: -
clone_size: -
v_call: TRBV19
cdr3_length: 16
j_call: TRBJ2-3
cdr3_aa: CASDPLGGASTDTQYF
cdr3_nt: TGTGCCAGTGACCCCTTAGGCGGGGCTAGCACAGATACGCAGTATTTT

d_call: -
clone_size: once
v_call: TRBV7-2
cdr3_length: 15
j_call: TRBJ1-5
cdr3_aa: CASSPRPNSNQPQHF
cdr3_nt: TGTGCCAGCAGCCCCAGGCCGAATAGCAATCAGCCCCAGCATTTT

d_call: TRBD2
clone_size: -
v_call: TRBV11-2
cdr3_length: 16
j_call: TRBJ2-1
cdr3_aa: CASSSIGGSSYNEQFF
cdr3_nt: TGTGCCAGCAGCTCTATCGGGGGGAGCTCCTACAATGAGCAGTTCTTC

d_call: -
clone_size: -
v_call: TRBV6-6
cdr3_length: 14
j_call: TRBJ1-3
cdr3_aa: CASRGEGGGNTIYF
cdr3_nt: TGTGCCAGCAGGGGGGAGGGGGGTGGAAACACCATATATTTT

d_call: -
clone_size: -
v_call: TRBV4-1
cdr3_length: 15
j_call: TRBJ2-7
cdr3_aa: CASSQTVTGTHEQYF
cdr3_nt: TGCGCCAGCAGCCAGACTGTGACGGGTACCCACGAGCAGTACTTC

d_call: TRBD2
clone_size: -
v_call: TRBV6-1
cdr3_length: 15
j_call: TRBJ2-5
cdr3_aa: CASSKGLADLETQYF
cdr3_nt: TGTGCCAGCAGTAAAGGACTAGCCGACTTGGAGACCCAGTACTTC

d_call: TRBD1
clone_size: -
v_call: TRBV7-8
cdr3_length: 15
j_call: TRBJ2-2
cdr3_aa: CASSLRDRRAGELFF
cdr3_nt: TGTGCCAGCAGCCTCCGGGACAGGCGGGCCGGGGAGCTGTTTTTT

d_call: -
clone_size: few
v_call: TRBV5-1
cdr3_length: 15
j_call: TRBJ2-1
cdr3_aa: CASSLGGGSYNEQFF
cdr3_nt: TGCGCCAGCAGCTTGGGAGGGGGCTCCTACAATGAGCAGTTCTTC

d_call: -
clone_size: many
v_call: TRBV6-1
cdr3_length: 13
j_call: TRBJ1-5
cdr3_aa: CASIAGNNQPQHF
cdr3_nt: TGTGCCAGCATAGCAGGGAACAATCAGCCCCAGCATTTT

d_call: -
clone_size: -
v_call: TRBV10-3
cdr3_length: 14
j_call: TRBJ2-3
cdr3_aa: CAILTSSSTDTQYF
cdr3_nt: TGTGCCATCCTTACTAGTTCTAGCACAGATACGCAGTATTTT

d_call: -
clone_size: -
v_call: TRBV21-1
cdr3_length: 16
j_call: TRBJ1-5
cdr3_aa: CASSKGVEGTNQPQHF
cdr3_nt: TGTGCCAGCAGCAAAGGGGTTGAGGGGACAAATCAGCCCCAGCATTTT

d_call: -
clone_size: -
v_call: TRBV7-9
cdr3_length: 14
j_call: TRBJ1-5
cdr3_aa: CASSLGGERGPQHF
cdr3_nt: TGTGCCAGCAGCTTGGGCGGCGAAAGGGGGCCCCAGCATTTT

d_call: -
clone_size: -
v_call: TRBV5-1
cdr3_length: 13
j_call: TRBJ2-7
cdr3_aa: CASSLVTVDEQYF
cdr3_nt: TGCGCCAGCAGCTTGGTCACAGTAGACGAGCAGTACTTC

d_call: TRBD1
clone_size: -
v_call: TRBV9
cdr3_length: 17
j_call: TRBJ2-7
cdr3_aa: CASSARPPGQGIYEQYF
cdr3_nt: TGTGCCAGCAGCGCTCGACCGCCGGGACAGGGGATCTACGAGCAGTACTTC

d_call: -
clone_size: -
v_call: TRBV6-1
cdr3_length: 16
j_call: TRBJ2-3
cdr3_aa: CASSEAVRFTADTQYF
cdr3_nt: TGTGCCAGCAGTGAAGCGGTCCGGTTTACGGCAGATACGCAGTATTTT

d_call: TRBD1
clone_size: few
v_call: TRBV7-9
cdr3_length: 14
j_call: TRBJ1-1
cdr3_aa: CASSPQGGWTEAFF
cdr3_nt: TGTGCCAGCAGCCCACAGGGGGGGTGGACTGAAGCTTTCTTT

d_call: -
clone_size: -
v_call: TRBV9
cdr3_length: 12
j_call: TRBJ1-2
cdr3_aa: CASSVGGRGYTF
cdr3_nt: TGTGCCAGCAGCGTAGGGGGGCGCGGCTACACCTTC

d_call: -
clone_size: -
v_call: TRBV6-6
cdr3_length: 14
j_call: TRBJ1-1
cdr3_aa: CASTLHPGDTEAFF
cdr3_nt: TGTGCCAGCACCCTACACCCGGGGGACACTGAAGCTTTCTTT

d_call: -
clone_size: once
v_call: TRBV19
cdr3_length: 14
j_call: TRBJ1-2
cdr3_aa: CASSIYREHYGYTF
cdr3_nt: TGTGCCAGTAGTATTTACAGGGAACACTATGGCTACACCTTC

d_call: -
clone_size: -
v_call: TRBV4-1
cdr3_length: 13
j_call: TRBJ2-5
cdr3_aa: CASSQLRGETQYF
cdr3_nt: TGCGCCAGCAGCCAATTAAGAGGAGAGACCCAGTACTTC

d_call: TRBD1
clone_size: -
v_call: TRBV19
cdr3_length: 15
j_call: TRBJ2-3
cdr3_aa: CASSTYRGPTDTQYF
cdr3_nt: TGTGCCAGTAGTACATACAGGGGGCCCACAGATACGCAGTATTTT

d_call: -
clone_size: -
v_call: TRBV19
cdr3_length: 15
j_call: TRBJ1-6
cdr3_aa: CASSIGGLYNSPLHF
cdr3_nt: TGTGCCAGTAGTATTGGCGGACTCTATAATTCACCCCTCCACTTT

d_call: TRBD1
clone_size: few
v_call: TRBV5-1
cdr3_length: 16
j_call: TRBJ1-1
cdr3_aa: CASSFGDRDMNTEAFF
cdr3_nt: TGCGCCAGCAGCTTTGGGGACAGAGATATGAACACTGAAGCTTTCTTT

d_call: -
clone_size: once
v_call: TRBV27
cdr3_length: 13
j_call: TRBJ1-6
cdr3_aa: CASSLGQGTPLHF
cdr3_nt: TGTGCCAGCAGTTTAGGGCAGGGTACACCCCTCCACTTT

d_call: TRBD1
clone_size: -
v_call: TRBV9
cdr3_length: 15
j_call: TRBJ2-3
cdr3_aa: CASSVGQGGTDTQYF
cdr3_nt: TGTGCCAGCAGCGTAGGACAGGGAGGCACAGATACGCAGTATTTT

d_call: TRBD2
clone_size: -
v_call: TRBV7-2
cdr3_length: 15
j_call: TRBJ2-5
cdr3_aa: CASSRTSGGMETQYF
cdr3_nt: TGTGCCAGCAGCCGGACTAGCGGGGGGATGGAGACCCAGTACTTC

d_call: -
clone_size: -
v_call: TRBV7-2
cdr3_length: 15
j_call: TRBJ2-3
cdr3_aa: CASSLAGGPTDTQYF
cdr3_nt: TGTGCCAGCAGCTTAGCGGGGGGTCCCACAGATACGCAGTATTTT

d_call: TRBD2
clone_size: -
v_call: TRBV9
cdr3_length: 16
j_call: TRBJ2-1
cdr3_aa: CASSVASGGARNEQFF
cdr3_nt: TGTGCCAGCAGCGTAGCTAGCGGGGGGGCCCGGAATGAGCAGTTCTTC